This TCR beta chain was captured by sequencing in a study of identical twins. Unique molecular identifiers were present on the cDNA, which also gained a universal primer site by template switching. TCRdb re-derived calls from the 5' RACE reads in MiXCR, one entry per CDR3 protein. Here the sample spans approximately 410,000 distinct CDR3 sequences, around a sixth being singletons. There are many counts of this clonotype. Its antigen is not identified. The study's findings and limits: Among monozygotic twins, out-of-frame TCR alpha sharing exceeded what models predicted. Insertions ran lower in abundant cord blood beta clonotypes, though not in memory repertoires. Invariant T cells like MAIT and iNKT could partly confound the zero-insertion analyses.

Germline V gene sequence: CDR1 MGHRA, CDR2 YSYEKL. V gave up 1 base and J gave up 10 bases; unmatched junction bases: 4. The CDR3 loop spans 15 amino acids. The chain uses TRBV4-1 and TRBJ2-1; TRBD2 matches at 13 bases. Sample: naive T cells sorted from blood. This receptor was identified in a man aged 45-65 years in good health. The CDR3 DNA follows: TGCGCCAGCAGCCAAGTTGGGACTAGCGGGAAGGAGCAGTTCTTC. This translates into CASSQVGTSGKEQFF.